The 14 T cell receptor beta chains in this list originate from one sample, sequenced in a study of cytomegalovirus exposure and HLA in healthy donors. 13 Jbeta primers and 60 Vbeta primers were used for the PCR. TCRdb keeps only in-frame clones here, not all; method: immunoSEQ multiplex PCR. Of around 130,000 clones listed, 70% to 85% were seen once; the top ten hold roughly 3%. Sequences were obtained from PBMCs. Receptors originate from a woman in her sixties in good health and CMV-seropositive.

The chain joins TRBV11-3 to TRBJ2-3; 8 nucleotides align to TRBD1. V was clipped by 5 bases and J by 1 base; unmatched bases: 8. Germline V lookup: CDR1 SGHNT, CDR2 YENEEA. This CDR3 is built from 16 residues. The CDR3 DNA follows: TGTGCCAGCAGCCCTGGACAGGGACTTGGCACAGATACGCAGTATTTT. Its protein is CASSPGQGLGTDTQYF.

This clone was observed a handful of times. The gene calls are TRBV6-5 and TRBJ1-1; D is perhaps TRBD1 (5 bases). V was pared by 7 bases and J by 5 bases, with 17 bases between. This CDR3 region has 14 residues. Per germline, CDR1 MNHEY and CDR2 SVGAGI. In nucleotides, the CDR3 is TGTGCCAGCACTCCGGGCGGGGGTCGGACTGAAGCTTTCTTT. It yields the protein CASTPGGGRTEAFF.

V is TRBV14 and J is TRBJ2-2, with D tentatively TRBD2 (6 bases). CDR3 length: 14 amino acids. V was trimmed by 6 bases and J by 1 base, leaving 9 bases between them. Germline lookup yields CDR1 SGHDN and CDR2 FVKESK. This chain's CDR3 is CASREGMNTGELFF. In nucleotides, the CDR3 is TGTGCCAGCAGGGAGGGTATGAACACCGGGGAGCTGTTTTTT.

The chain employs TRBV6-6 and TRBJ1-3, with a tentative D call TRBD1 (5 bases). There are 15 residues in the CDR3. Germline CDR1 is MNHNY and CDR2 is SVGAGI (reference sequence). V was pared by 4 bases and J by 4 bases, with 14 bases between. The CDR3 region has the DNA TGTGCCAGCAGTTGGGGCAGGGTGGGAGGAAACACCATATATTTT. Residues: CASSWGRVGGNTIYF.

The J gene is TRBJ1-2, the V gene TRBV11-1; D not certain. V shed 5 bases and J shed 7 bases, with 11 bases lying between them. This CDR3 has 12 residues. CDR1 is SGHAT and CDR2 is FQDESV in the germline V gene (reference sequence). Here the CDR3 DNA reads TGTGCCAGCAGCCCTCCCGGCGGTGGCTACACCTTC. Translation: CASSPPGGGYTF.

This chain joins TRBV6-6 and TRBJ2-1; TRBD1 matches at 8 bases. Trimming took 6 bases from V and 7 from J; bases not matched to a gene: 2. The CDR3 runs 12 residues. Per the germline V gene, CDR1 is MNHNY and CDR2 is SVGAGI (reference sequence). CDR3 protein: CASRDRANEQFF. The CDR3 DNA reads TGTGCCAGCAGGGACAGGGCTAATGAGCAGTTCTTC.

The J gene is TRBJ1-1, the V gene TRBV11-3; a possible D gene is TRBD1 (6 bases). Trimming shortened V by 3 bases and J by 1 base, and 9 bases separated the two germline ends. There are 14 residues in the CDR3. Germline CDR1 is SGHNT and CDR2 is YENEEA. Written as DNA, the CDR3 is TGTGCCAGCAGCTTTGGCAGGGGGAACACTGAAGCTTTCTTT. It codes for CASSFGRGNTEAFF.

The J gene is TRBJ1-3, the V gene TRBV6-5, with 10 bases fitting TRBD1. V shed 10 bases, J shed 5 bases, and the junction held 5 bases outside the gene matches. This CDR3 contains 13 residues. Germline-derived CDR1 and CDR2 are MNHEY and SVGAGI. CDR3 region: CATRDRGRNTIYF. In DNA form, the CDR3 reads TGTGCCACCCGGGACAGGGGAAGAAACACCATATATTTT.

This clone was picked up one time. The rearrangement links TRBV7-9 to TRBJ2-2; D is perhaps TRBD1 (6 bases). V shed 4 bases and J shed 4 bases, with 19 bases lying between them. The CDR3 consists of 17 residues. CDR1 and CDR2 from the germline V gene are SEHNR and FQNEAQ (reference sequence). The CDR3 sequence is CASSSPPAGVTTGELFF. CDR3 DNA: TGTGCCAGCAGCTCCCCCCCGGCAGGGGTCACCACCGGGGAGCTGTTTTTT.

About this clone itself: An end of the junction does not agree with germline; a read error may underlie this. This rearrangement joins TRBV6-5 to TRBJ1-6; D gene uncertain. Germline CDR1 and CDR2: MNHEY and SVGAGI. The CDR3 length is 13 residues. For the CDR3, the DNA is TGTACCAGCAAACCGGGATTAAATTCACCCCTCCACTTT. Amino acids: CTSKPGLNSPLHF.

This chain uses TRBV5-6 with TRBJ2-1; D is ambiguous. CDR1 is SGHDT, CDR2 YYEEEE, per germline. The CDR3 covers 14 residues. V lost 0 bases and J lost 3, with 7 bases in between. CDR3 sequence (DNA): TGTGCCAGCAGCTTGGGCAGTTACTACAATGAGCAGTTCTTC. It yields the protein CASSLGSYYNEQFF.

A few counts support this clone. The chain recombines TRBV4-1 with TRBJ2-7; tentative D call: TRBD1 (6 bases). Trimming cost V 0 bases and J 6 bases, with 18 bases left between them. The CDR3 length is 16 residues. The V gene's germline CDR1 is MGHRA and CDR2 YSYEKL. In DNA, the CDR3 is TGCGCCAGCAGCCAAGAGGGCAGGGGAAGGGGTGGCGAGCAGTACTTC. Translated: CASSQEGRGRGGEQYF.

In regard to this clone: As the CDR3 is not closed by the conserved phenylalanine or tryptophan, this likely results from a read error. The DNA is left out, because the CDR3 cannot be placed on it with certainty; the CDR3 is given as TCRdb lists it. The chain recombines TRBV13 with TRBJ2-7; TRBD1 is the table's D call, not checked against the DNA. In germline, CDR1 is PRHDT, CDR2 FYEKMQ (reference sequence). The CDR3 is 14 residues long, ends included. The CDR3 sequence: CASSSSRTTGGVQL.

CDR3 coding DNA: TGTGCCAGCAGCCCCCGGGGAGAAGAGACCCAGTACTTC. Translating it yields CASSPRGEETQYF. The chain carries TRBV7-3 and TRBJ2-5; D might be TRBD2 (5 bases). Trimming stripped 5 bases from V and 3 bases from J, with 10 bases between. The CDR3 length is 13 residues. Germline values: CDR1 SGHTA, CDR2 FQGTGA.